Below, one T cell receptor beta chain is given with its context. The protocol was immunoSEQ multiplex PCR, while the TCRdb copy is restricted to in-frame clones and leaves out a portion. The sample carries nearly 200,000 clones, 85% recorded once. After removal of 3 bases from V and 10 bases from J, the junction contained 4 bases not matched to a gene. Germline assignment: CDR1 SQVTM and CDR2 ANQGSEA. This CDR3 has 13 residues. This sample was included in a study of blood T cell repertoires in COVID-19. Study-level background: There were acute and convalescent COVID-19 samples, and they came from the United States, Italy and Spain.

The chain joins TRBV29-1 to TRBJ1-6; TRBD1 aligns across 9 bases. The sample taken for sequencing was peripheral blood. The receptor comes from a man aged 60-69 years with COVID-19, enrolled during active disease. CDR3 in DNA: TGCAGCGTTGAGGACAGGGGTCGATCACCCCTCCACTTT. Its protein product is CSVEDRGRSPLHF.